The clone carrying this T cell receptor beta chain turned up a few times. Method: immunoSEQ multiplex PCR; TCRdb's copy keeps in-frame clones and lacks some. The sample has under 250,000 clones, approximately 85% seen once; the top ten hold more than 4.5%. This sample is drawn from a study of blood T cell repertoires in COVID-19. Study details: PBMCs, B-cell-depleted T cells, or T cells provided the cDNA or gDNA that made up the material.

Recruited during active infection, patients (from Seattle) were subsequently followed longitudinally. After removal of 6 bases from V and 4 bases from J, the junction contained 10 bases not matched to a gene. CDR1 is MRHNA and CDR2 is SNTAGT in the germline V gene. The CDR3 consists of 15 residues. The receptor was isolated from a man aged 50 to 60 with COVID-19, enrolled during active disease. The chain couples TRBV6-4 to TRBJ1-2; TRBD1 matches 8 bases. The sequenced sample consisted of peripheral blood. CDR3: CASSVGQGSGYGYTF. The CDR3 nucleotides read TGTGCCAGCAGCGTCGGACAGGGCTCAGGCTATGGCTACACCTTC.